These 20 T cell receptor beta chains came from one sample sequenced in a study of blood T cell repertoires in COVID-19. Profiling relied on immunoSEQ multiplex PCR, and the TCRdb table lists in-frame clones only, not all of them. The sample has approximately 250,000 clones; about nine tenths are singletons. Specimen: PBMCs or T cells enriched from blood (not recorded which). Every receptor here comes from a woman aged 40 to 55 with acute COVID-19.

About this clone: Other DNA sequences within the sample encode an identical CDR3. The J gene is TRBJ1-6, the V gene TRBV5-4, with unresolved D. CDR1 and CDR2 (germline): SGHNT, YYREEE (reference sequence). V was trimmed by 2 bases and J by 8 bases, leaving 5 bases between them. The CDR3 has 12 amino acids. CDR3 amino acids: CASSFSDSPLHF. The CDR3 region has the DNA TGTGCCAGCAGCTTCAGTGATTCACCCCTCCACTTT.

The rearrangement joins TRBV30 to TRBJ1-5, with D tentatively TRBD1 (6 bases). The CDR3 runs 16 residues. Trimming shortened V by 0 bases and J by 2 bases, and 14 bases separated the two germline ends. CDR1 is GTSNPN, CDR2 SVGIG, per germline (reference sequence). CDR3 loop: CAWSVLGHRGNQPQHF. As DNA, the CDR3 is TGTGCCTGGAGTGTACTGGGACATAGGGGCAATCAGCCCCAGCATTTT.

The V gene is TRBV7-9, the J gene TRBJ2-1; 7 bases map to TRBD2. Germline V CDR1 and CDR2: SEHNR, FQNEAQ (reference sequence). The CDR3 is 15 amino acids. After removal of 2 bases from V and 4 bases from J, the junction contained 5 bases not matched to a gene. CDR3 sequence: CASSLLADFYNEQFF. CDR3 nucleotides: TGTGCCAGCAGCTTACTAGCGGACTTTTACAATGAGCAGTTCTTC.

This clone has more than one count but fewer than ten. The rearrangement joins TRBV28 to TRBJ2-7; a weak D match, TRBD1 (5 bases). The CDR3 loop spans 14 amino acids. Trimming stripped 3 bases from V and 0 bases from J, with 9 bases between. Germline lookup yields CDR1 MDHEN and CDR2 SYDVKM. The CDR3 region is CASSLTANSYEQYF. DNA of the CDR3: TGTGCCAGCAGTTTGACAGCTAACTCCTACGAGCAGTACTTC.

CDR3 sequence (DNA): TGTGCCAGCAGTAACGAGTGGAGGCAAGAGACCCAGTACTTC. Its translation is CASSNEWRQETQYF. The chain is built from TRBV25-1 and TRBJ2-5, with D possibly being TRBD2 (5 bases). V lost 5 bases, J lost 2 bases, and 12 bases lay in between. Germline V lookup: CDR1 MGHDK, CDR2 SYGVNS. The CDR3 extends over 14 amino acids.

The CDR3 sequence is CASGPVEAFF. In DNA, the CDR3 is TGTGCCAGCGGCCCCGTCGAAGCTTTCTTT. The J gene is TRBJ1-1, the V gene TRBV12-3 or TRBV12-4; unclear D gene. The CDR3 runs 10 residues. Trimming stripped 8 bases from V and 8 bases from J, with 9 bases between.

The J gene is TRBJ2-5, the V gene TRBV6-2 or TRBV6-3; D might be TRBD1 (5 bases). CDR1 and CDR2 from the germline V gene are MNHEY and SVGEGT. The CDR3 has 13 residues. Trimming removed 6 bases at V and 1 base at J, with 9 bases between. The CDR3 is CASSKDSQETQYF. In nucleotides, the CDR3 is TGTGCCAGCAGCAAAGACAGCCAAGAGACCCAGTACTTC.

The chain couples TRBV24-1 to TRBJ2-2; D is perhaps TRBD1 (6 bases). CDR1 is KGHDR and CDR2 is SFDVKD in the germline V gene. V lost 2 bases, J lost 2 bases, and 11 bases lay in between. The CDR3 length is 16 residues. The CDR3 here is CATSDSWTDNTGELFF. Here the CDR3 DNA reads TGTGCCACCAGTGATTCCTGGACAGATAACACCGGGGAGCTGTTTTTT.

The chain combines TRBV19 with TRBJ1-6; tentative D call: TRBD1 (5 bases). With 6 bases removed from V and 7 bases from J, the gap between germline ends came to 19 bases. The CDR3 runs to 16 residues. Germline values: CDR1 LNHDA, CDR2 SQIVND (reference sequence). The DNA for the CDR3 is TGTGCCAGTAGCTTGACCAGGGAAGCAAGAAATTCACCCCTCCACTTT. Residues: CASSLTREARNSPLHF.

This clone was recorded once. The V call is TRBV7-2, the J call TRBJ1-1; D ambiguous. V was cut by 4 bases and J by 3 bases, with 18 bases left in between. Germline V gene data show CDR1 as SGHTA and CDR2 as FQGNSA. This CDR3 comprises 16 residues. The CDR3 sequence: CASSYYPGPRDTEAFF. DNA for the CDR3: TGTGCCAGCAGCTATTATCCCGGGCCGCGGGACACTGAAGCTTTCTTT.

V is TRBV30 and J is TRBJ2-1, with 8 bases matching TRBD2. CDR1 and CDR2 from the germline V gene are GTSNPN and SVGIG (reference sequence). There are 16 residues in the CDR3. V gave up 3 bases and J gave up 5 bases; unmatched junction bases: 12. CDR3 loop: CAWSLAGGGRDNEQFF. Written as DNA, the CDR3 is TGTGCCTGGAGCCTGGCGGGAGGAGGGAGGGACAATGAGCAGTTCTTC.

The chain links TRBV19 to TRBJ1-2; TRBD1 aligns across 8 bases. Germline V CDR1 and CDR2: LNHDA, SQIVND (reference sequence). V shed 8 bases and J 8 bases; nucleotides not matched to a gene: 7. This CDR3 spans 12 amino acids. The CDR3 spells CASLRQGFGYTF. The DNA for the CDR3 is TGTGCCAGTCTACGACAGGGGTTCGGCTACACCTTC.

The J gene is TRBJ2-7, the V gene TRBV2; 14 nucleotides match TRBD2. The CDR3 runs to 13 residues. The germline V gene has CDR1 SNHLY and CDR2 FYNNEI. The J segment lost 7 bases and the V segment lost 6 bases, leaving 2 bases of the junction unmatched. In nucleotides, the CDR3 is TGTGCCAGCAGGGGACTAGCGGGAGTAGAGCAGTACGTC. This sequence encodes CASRGLAGVEQYV.

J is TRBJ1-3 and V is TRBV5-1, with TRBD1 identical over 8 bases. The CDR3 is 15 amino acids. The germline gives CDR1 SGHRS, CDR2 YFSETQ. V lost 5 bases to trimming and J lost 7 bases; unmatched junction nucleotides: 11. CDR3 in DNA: TGCGCCAGCAGTTTGCTCCCGGGACAGGAGAACACCATATATTTT. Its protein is CASSLLPGQENTIYF.

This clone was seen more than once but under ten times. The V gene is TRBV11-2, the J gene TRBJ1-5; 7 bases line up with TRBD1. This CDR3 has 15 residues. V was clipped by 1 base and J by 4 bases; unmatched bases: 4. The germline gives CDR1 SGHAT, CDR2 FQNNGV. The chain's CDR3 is CASSLGAGGNQPQHF. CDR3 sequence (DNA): TGTGCCAGCAGCTTAGGGGCAGGGGGGAATCAGCCCCAGCATTTT.

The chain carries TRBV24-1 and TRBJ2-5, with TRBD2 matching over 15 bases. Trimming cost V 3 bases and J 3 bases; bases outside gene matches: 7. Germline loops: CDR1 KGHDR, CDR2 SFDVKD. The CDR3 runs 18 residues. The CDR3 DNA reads TGTGCCACCAGTGATCCCGGGACTAGCGGGAGGTATAAAGAGACCCAGTACTTC. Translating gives CATSDPGTSGRYKETQYF.

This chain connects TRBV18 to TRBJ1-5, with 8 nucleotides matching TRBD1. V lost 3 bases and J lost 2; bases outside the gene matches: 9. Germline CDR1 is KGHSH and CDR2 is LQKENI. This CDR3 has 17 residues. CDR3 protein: CASSPVELGQGNQPQHF. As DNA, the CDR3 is TGTGCCAGCTCACCCGTAGAATTGGGACAGGGCAATCAGCCCCAGCATTTT. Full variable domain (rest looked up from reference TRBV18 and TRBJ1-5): NAGVMQNPRHLVRRRGQEARLRCSPMKGHSHVYWYRQLPEEGLKFMVYLQKENIIDESGMPKERFSAEFPKEGPSILRIQQVVRGDSAAYFCASSPVELGQGNQPQHFGDGTRLSIL.

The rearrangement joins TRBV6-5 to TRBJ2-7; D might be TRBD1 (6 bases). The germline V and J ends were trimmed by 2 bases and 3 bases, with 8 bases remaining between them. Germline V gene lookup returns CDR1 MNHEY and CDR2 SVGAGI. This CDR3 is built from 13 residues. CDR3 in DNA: TGTGCCAGCAGTTACGACAGGCACTACGAGCAGTACTTC. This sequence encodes CASSYDRHYEQYF.

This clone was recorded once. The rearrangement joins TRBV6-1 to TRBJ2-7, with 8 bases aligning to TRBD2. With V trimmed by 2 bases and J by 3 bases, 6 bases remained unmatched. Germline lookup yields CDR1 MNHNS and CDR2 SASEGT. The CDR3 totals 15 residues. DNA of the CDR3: TGTGCCAGCAGTGAAATGGGAGCGGGGGTCTACGAGCAGTACTTC. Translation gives CASSEMGAGVYEQYF.

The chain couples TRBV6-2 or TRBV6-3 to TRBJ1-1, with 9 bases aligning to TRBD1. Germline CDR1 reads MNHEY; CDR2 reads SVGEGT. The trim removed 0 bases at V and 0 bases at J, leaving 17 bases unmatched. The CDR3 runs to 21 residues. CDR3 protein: CASSYSEPSQGAIRMNTEAFF. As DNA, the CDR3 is TGTGCCAGCAGTTACTCGGAACCTTCACAGGGGGCGATCAGAATGAACACTGAAGCTTTCTTT.